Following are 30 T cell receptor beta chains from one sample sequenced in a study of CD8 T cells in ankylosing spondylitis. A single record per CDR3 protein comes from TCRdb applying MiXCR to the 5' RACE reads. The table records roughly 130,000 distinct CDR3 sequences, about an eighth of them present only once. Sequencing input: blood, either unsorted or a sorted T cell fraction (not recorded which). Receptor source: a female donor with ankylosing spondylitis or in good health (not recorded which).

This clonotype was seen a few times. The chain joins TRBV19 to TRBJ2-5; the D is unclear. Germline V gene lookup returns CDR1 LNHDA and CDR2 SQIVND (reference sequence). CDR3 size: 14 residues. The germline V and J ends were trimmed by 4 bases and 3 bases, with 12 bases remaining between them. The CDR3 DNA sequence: TGTGCCAGTAGTAACACCGCGCCAAAAGAGACCCAGTACTTC. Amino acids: CASSNTAPKETQYF.

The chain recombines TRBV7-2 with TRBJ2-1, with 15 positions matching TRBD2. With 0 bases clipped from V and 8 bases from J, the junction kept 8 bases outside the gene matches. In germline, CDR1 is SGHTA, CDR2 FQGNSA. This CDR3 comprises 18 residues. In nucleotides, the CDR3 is TGTGCCAGCAGCTTAGCCCCCCGGACTAGCGGGGGGGCCCATGAGCAGTTCTTC. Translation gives CASSLAPRTSGGAHEQFF.

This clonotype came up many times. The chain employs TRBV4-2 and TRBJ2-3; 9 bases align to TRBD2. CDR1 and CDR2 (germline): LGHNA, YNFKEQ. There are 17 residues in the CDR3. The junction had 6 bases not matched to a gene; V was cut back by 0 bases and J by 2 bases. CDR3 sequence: CASSQDRLAEFTDTQYF. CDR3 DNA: TGTGCCAGCAGCCAAGACCGACTAGCGGAGTTCACAGATACGCAGTATTTT.

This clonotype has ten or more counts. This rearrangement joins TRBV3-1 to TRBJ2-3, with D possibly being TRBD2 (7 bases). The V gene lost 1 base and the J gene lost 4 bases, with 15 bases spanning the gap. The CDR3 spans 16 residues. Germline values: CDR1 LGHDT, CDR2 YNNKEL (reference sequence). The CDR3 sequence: CASSQVGGRIADTQYF. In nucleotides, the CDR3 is TGTGCCAGCAGCCAAGTCGGGGGGCGCATTGCAGATACGCAGTATTTT.

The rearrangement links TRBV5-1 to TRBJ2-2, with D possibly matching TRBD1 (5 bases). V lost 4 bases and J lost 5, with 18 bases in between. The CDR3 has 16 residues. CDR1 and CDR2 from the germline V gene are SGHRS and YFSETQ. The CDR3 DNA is TGCGCCAGCAGCCCTCCTCAGGGTCTGGGAACCGGGGAGCTGTTTTTT. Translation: CASSPPQGLGTGELFF.

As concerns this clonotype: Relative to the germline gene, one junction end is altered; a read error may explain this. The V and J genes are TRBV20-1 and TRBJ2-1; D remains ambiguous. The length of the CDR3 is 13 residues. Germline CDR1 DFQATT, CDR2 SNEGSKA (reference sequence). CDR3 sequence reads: CSARDLVINEQSF. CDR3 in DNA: TGCAGTGCTAGAGACCTAGTCATCAATGAGCAGTCCTTC.

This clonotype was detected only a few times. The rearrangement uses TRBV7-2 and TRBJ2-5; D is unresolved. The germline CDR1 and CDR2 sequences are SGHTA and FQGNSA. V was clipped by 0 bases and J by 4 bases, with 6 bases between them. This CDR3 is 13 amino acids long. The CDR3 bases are TGTGCCAGCAGCTTAGCCGTGGGAGAGACCCAGTACTTC. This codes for CASSLAVGETQYF.

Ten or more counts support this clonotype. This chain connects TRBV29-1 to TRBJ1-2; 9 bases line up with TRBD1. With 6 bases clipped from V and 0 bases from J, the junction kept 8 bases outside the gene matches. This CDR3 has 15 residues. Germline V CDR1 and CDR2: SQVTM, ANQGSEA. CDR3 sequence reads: CSVGTGNLANYGYTF. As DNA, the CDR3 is TGCAGCGTCGGGACAGGGAACTTAGCTAACTATGGCTACACCTTC.

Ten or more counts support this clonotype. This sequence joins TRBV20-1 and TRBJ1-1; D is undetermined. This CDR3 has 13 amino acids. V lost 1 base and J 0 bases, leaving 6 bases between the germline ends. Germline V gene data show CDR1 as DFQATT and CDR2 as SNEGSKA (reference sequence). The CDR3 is CSARGGMNTEAFF. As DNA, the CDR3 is TGCAGTGCTAGAGGCGGCATGAACACTGAAGCTTTCTTT.

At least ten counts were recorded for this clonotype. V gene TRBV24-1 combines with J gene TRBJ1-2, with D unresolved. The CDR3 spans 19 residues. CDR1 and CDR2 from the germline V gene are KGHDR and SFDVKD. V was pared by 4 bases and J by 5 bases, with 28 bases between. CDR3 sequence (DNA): TGTGCCACCAGTGACCGTATAACTCAGGACGGCTATGCCGGTTATGGCTACACCTTC. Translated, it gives CATSDRITQDGYAGYGYTF.

CDR3 amino acids: CASSLGRTGNSGNTIYF. CDR3 in DNA: TGCGCCAGCAGCTTGGGCCGCACGGGCAACTCTGGAAACACCATATATTTT. The chain combines TRBV5-1 with TRBJ1-3, with D unresolved. With 0 bases removed from V and 0 bases from J, the gap between germline ends came to 13 bases. The CDR3 has 17 residues. Germline-derived CDR1 and CDR2 are SGHRS and YFSETQ.

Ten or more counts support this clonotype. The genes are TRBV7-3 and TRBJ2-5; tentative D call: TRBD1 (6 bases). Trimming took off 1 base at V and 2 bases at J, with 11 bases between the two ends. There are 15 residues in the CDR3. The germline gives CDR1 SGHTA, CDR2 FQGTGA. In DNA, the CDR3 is TGTGCCAGCAGCTTAATGCACAGGGAACAAGAGACCCAGTACTTC. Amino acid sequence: CASSLMHREQETQYF.

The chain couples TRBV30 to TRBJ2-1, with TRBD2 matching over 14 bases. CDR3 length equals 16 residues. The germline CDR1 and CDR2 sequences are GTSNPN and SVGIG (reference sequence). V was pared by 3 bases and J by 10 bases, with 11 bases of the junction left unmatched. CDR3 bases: TGTGCCTGGAGAATACCGGGACTAGCGGGAGTACAGGAGCAGTTCTTC. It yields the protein CAWRIPGLAGVQEQFF.

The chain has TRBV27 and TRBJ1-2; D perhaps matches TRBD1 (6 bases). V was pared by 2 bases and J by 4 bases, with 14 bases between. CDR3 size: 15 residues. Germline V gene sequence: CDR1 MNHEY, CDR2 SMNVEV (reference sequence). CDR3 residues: CASSLAPGTLYGYTF. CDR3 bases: TGTGCCAGCAGTTTAGCCCCAGGGACACTCTATGGCTACACCTTC.

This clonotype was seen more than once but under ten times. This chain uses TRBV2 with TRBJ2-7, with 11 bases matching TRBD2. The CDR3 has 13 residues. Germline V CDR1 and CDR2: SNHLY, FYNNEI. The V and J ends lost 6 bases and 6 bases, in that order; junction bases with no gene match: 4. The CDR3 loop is CASRRTSGLEQYF. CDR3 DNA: TGTGCCAGCAGGAGGACTAGCGGGCTCGAGCAGTACTTC. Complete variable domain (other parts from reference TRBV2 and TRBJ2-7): EPEVTQTPSHQVTQMGQEVILRCVPISNHLYFYWYRQILGQKVEFLVSFYNNEISEKSEIFDDQFSVERPDGSNFTLKIRSTKLEDSAMYFCASRRTSGLEQYFGPGTRLTVT.

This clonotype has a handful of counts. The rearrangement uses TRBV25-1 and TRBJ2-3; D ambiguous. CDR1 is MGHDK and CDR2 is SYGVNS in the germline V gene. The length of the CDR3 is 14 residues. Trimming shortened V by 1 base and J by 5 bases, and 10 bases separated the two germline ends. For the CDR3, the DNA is TGTGCCAGCAGTGAATGGAACAACGGAGATACGCAGTATTTT. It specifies CASSEWNNGDTQYF.

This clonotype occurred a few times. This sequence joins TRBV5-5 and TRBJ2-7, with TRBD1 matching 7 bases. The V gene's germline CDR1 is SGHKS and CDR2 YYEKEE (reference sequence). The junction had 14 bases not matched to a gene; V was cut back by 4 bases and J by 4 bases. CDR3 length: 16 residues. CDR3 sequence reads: CASSQRITGVDYEQYF. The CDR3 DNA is TGTGCCAGCAGCCAACGGATAACAGGGGTAGATTACGAGCAGTACTTC. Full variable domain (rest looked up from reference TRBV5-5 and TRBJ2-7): DAGVTQSPTHLIKTRGQQVTLRCSPISGHKSVSWYQQVLGQGPQFIFQYYEKEERGRGNFPDRFSARQFPNYSSELNVNALLLGDSALYLCASSQRITGVDYEQYFGPGTRLTVT.

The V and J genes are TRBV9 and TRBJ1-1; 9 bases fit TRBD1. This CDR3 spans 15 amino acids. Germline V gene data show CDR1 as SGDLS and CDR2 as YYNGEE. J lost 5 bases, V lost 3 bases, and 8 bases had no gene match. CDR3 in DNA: TGTGCCAGCAGCGGGCCCCGGGACAGGGAAACTGAAGCTTTCTTT. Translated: CASSGPRDRETEAFF.

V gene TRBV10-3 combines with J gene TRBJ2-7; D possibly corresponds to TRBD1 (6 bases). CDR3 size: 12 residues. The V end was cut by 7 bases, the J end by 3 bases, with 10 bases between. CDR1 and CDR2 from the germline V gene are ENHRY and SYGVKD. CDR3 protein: CAIMDSNYEQYF. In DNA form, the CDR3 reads TGTGCCATCATGGACAGCAACTACGAGCAGTACTTC.

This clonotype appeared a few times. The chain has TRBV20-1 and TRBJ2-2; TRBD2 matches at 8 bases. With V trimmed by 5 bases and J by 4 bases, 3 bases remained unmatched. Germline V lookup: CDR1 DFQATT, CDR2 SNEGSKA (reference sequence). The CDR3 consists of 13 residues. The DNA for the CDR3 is TGCAGTGCTTTTAGCGGGACCACCGGGGAGCTGTTTTTT. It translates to CSAFSGTTGELFF.

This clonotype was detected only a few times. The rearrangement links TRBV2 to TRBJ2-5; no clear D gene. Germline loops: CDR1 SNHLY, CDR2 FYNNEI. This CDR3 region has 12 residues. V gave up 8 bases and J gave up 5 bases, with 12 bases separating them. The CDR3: CASSFISETQYF. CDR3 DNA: TGTGCCAGCTCGTTTATTTCGGAGACCCAGTACTTC.

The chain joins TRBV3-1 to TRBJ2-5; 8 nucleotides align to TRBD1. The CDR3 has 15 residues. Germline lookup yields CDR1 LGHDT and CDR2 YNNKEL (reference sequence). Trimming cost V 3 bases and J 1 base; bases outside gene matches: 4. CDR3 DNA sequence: TGTGCCAGCAGCCAGACTACAGGGGGCCAAGAGACCCAGTACTTC. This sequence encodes CASSQTTGGQETQYF.

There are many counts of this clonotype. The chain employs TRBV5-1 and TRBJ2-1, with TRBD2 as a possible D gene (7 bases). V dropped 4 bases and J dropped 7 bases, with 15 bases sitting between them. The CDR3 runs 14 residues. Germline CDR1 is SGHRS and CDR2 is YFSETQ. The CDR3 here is CASSPRGAINEQFF. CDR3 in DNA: TGCGCCAGCAGCCCCCGGGGGGCGATTAATGAGCAGTTCTTC.

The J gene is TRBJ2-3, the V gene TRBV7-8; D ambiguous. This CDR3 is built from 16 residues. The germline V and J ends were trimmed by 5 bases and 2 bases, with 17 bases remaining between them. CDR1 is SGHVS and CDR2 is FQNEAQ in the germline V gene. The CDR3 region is CASSLKPETYTDTQYF. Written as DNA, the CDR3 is TGTGCCAGCAGCCTAAAACCCGAGACCTACACAGATACGCAGTATTTT.

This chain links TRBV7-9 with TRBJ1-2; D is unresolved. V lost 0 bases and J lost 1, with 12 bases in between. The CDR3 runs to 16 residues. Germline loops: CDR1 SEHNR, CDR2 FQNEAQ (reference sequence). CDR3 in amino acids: CASSLASTELNYGYTF. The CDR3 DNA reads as TGTGCCAGCAGCTTAGCCTCGACGGAGCTTAACTATGGCTACACCTTC.

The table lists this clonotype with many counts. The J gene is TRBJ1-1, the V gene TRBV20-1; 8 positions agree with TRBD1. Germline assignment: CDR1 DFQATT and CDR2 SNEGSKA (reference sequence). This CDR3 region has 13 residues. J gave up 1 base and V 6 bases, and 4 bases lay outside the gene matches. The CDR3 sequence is CSAGQGRNTEAFF. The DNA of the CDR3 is TGCAGTGCAGGACAGGGTCGGAACACTGAAGCTTTCTTT.

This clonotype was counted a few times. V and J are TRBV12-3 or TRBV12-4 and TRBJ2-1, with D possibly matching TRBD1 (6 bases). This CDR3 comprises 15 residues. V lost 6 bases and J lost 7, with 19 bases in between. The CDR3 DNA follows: TGTGCCAGCAGCAGAGGAGAACAGGGATCGAATGAGCAGTTCTTC. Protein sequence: CASSRGEQGSNEQFF.

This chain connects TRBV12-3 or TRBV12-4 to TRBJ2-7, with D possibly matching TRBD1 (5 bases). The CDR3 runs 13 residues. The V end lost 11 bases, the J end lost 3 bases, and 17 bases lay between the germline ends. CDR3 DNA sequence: TGTGCCGGAGAAGGGGTGGCGGTCTACGAGCAGTACTTC. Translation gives CAGEGVAVYEQYF.

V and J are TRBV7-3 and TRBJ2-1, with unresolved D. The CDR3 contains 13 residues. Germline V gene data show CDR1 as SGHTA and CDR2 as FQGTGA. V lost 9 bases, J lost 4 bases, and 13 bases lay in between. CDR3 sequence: CASGRSSYNEQFF. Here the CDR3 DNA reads TGTGCCAGTGGCCGATCCTCATACAATGAGCAGTTCTTC.

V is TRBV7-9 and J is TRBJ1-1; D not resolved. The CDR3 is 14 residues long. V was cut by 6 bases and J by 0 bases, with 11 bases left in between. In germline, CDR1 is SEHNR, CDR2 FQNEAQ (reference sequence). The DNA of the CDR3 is TGTGCCAGCAGGGACGCGCGGGTGAACACTGAAGCTTTCTTT. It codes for CASRDARVNTEAFF.